This passage covers 4 T cell receptor beta chains from one sample sequenced in a study of blood T cell repertoires in COVID-19. The protocol was immunoSEQ multiplex PCR, while the TCRdb copy is restricted to in-frame clones and leaves out a portion. The sample contains about 190,000 clones, over 75% of which appear only once. Sequencing was carried out using peripheral blood. These receptors all stem from a woman between 45 and 65 years old with acute or convalescent COVID-19.

The chain couples TRBV2 to TRBJ1-1; no firm D call. Trimming shortened V by 9 bases and J by 5 bases, and 22 bases separated the two germline ends. Per germline, CDR1 SNHLY and CDR2 FYNNEI. This CDR3 region has 15 residues. For the CDR3, the DNA is TGTGCCAGTAATAGAAACCTCGGCAGAGGGACTGAAGCTTTCTTT. It encodes CASNRNLGRGTEAFF. The whole variable domain, filled in from reference TRBV2 and TRBJ1-1, reads EPEVTQTPSHQVTQMGQEVILRCVPISNHLYFYWYRQILGQKVEFLVSFYNNEISEKSEIFDDQFSVERPDGSNFTLKIRSTKLEDSAMYFCASNRNLGRGTEAFFGQGTRLTVV.

The chain carries TRBV7-9 and TRBJ1-1; tentative D call: TRBD1 (5 bases). The length of the CDR3 is 13 residues. CDR1 is SEHNR and CDR2 is FQNEAQ in the germline V gene (reference sequence). The V end lost 5 bases, the J end lost 7 bases, and 14 bases lay between the germline ends. The CDR3 sequence is CASSRTSGGEAFF. CDR3 DNA sequence: TGTGCCAGCAGCCGGACATCCGGTGGTGAAGCTTTCTTT.

This chain connects TRBV29-1 to TRBJ2-7; D gene uncertain. The CDR3 contains 12 residues. Germline V gene data show CDR1 as SQVTM and CDR2 as ANQGSEA. V dropped 4 bases and J dropped 1 base, with 8 bases sitting between them. The CDR3 DNA reads as TGCAGCGTTGTTGCTGCGTCCTACGAGCAGTACTTC. Protein sequence: CSVVAASYEQYF.

The chain joins TRBV5-6 to TRBJ2-2; possible D gene TRBD1, 6 bases. Germline lookup yields CDR1 SGHDT and CDR2 YYEEEE. CDR3 length equals 15 residues. V lost 4 bases and J 1 base, leaving 11 bases between the germline ends. The CDR3 DNA reads TGTGCCAGCAGCCCCCTGGACAGGAACACCGGGGAGCTGTTTTTT. It specifies CASSPLDRNTGELFF.